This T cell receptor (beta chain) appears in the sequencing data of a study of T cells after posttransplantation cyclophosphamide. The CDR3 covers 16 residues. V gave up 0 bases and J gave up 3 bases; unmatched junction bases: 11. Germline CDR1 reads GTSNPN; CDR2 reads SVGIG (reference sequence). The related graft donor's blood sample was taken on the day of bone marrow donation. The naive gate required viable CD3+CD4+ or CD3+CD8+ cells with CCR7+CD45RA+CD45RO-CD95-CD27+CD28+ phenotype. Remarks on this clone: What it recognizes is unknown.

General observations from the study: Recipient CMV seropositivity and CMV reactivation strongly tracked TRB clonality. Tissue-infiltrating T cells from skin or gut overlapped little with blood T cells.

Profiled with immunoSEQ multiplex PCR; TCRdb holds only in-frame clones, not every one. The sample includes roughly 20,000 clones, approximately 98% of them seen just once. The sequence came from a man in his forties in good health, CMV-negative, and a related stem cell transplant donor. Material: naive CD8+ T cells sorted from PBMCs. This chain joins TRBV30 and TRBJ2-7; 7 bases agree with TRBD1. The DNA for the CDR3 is TGTGCCTGGAGTGTAGCCGCAAGACAGGGCCGCTACGAGCAGTACTTC. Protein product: CAWSVAARQGRYEQYF.